This T cell receptor (beta chain) was sequenced for a study of T cell repertoires in cytomegalovirus infection (dated by TCRdb to between 2018 and 2021). Study-level background: Recently identified HLA-C-restricted CMV epitopes, whose presentation resists viral immunomodulation, were targeted by peptide stimulations together with well-studied HLA-B-restricted epitopes. Donor HLA type was relevant to the analysis, because carriage of CMV infection together with the matching HLA type was indicated by public TCR beta signatures.

Findings and caveats that apply to the study as a whole: The ex vivo response was dominated by HLA-C-restricted CMV-specific TCR beta clonotypes, which also provided the single most frequent clonotype in two of eight donors. In both this cohort and an independent cohort of 352 donors, the cumulative frequency of public TCR beta family members distinguished carriers of CMV infection plus the relevant HLA type.

According to the study, the label for this sample's treatment or condition signals: in vitro stimulation with specific CMV peptide epitopes to enrich CMV-specific T cells. The data were produced on an Illumina HiSeq 1500. TCRdb passed the public sequencing reads through fastp at Q25 and MiXCR, retaining productive beta sequences. Rows are unified per CDR3 protein, each entry keeping the most common DNA and genes. The sample table shows roughly 700,000 distinct CDR3 sequences, and roughly a third are seen once. 18% of the sample is held by the ten biggest clonotypes. Only a few counts were recorded for this clonotype. Its cognate antigen has yet to be identified. Per-base quality was not reported, and no clone a single base away is much larger than it. The sequence came from a human donor in good health (CMV status not recorded). Some clones in this sample may be carry-over from other donors' samples. The source material was cultured PBMCs, sampled from culture after CMV antigen stimulation.

The nucleotide sequence is TGTGCCAGTAGTCGCCTAGCGGGAGTAGGGAATGAGCAGTTCTTC. Translated, this gives CASSRLAGVGNEQFF. This receptor chain uses TRBV19 and TRBJ2-1, and 10 junction bases match TRBD2. The CDR3 contains 15 residues, cysteine and phenylalanine counted. The DNA shown is the 45-base CDR3, in frame from base 1. From V the trimming removes 5 bases and from J it removes 7 bases, while the gene matches leave 8 bases of the junction unaccounted for. CDR1 LNHDA and CDR2 SQIVND are derived from the germline V gene (reference sequence).